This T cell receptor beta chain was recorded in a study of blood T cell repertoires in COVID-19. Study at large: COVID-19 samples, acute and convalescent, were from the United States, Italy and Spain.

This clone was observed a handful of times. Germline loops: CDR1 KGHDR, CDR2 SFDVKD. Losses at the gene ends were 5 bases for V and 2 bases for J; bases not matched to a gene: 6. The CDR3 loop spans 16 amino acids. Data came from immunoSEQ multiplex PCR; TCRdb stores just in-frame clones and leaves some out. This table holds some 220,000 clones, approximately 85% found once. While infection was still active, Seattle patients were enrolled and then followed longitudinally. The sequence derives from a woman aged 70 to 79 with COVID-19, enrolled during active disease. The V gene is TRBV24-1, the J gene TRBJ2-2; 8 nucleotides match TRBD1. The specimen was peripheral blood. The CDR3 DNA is TGTGCCACCAGTGTCGCAACAGGGGGAAACACCGGGGAGCTGTTTTTT. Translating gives CATSVATGGNTGELFF.